The sequence of this T cell receptor (beta chain) was determined in a study of CD8 T cells in ankylosing spondylitis. Of note for this clonotype: No antigen is known for it.

The TCR beta libraries were generated through quantitative 5'-RACE incorporating molecular barcodes. TCRdb reprocessed the 5' RACE reads via MiXCR and lists one record per CDR3 protein. The top ten hold about 16% of the sample, which has roughly 370,000 distinct CDR3 sequences, approximately 20% seen once. The V gene's germline CDR1 is MDHEN and CDR2 SYDVKM. The CDR3 consists of 13 residues. V gave up 5 bases and J gave up 6 bases, with 10 bases separating them. Study outcomes and limitations: Before this, some motif variants had been reported in reactive arthritis synovial fluid and blood. Significant enrichment of disease-linked clones was reportedly seen in matched ankylosing spondylitis synovial fluid. With a CD8+ phenotype, disease-linked clones were relatively rare in peripheral blood. What seemed typical of ankylosing spondylitis blood was a TCR beta motif built from roughly eight highly homologous variants.

The TCR comes from a male donor with ankylosing spondylitis. Sequenced material: blood, either unsorted or a sorted T cell fraction (not recorded which). This rearrangement joins TRBV28 to TRBJ2-2; no firm D call. The CDR3, as DNA: TGTGCCAGCAGTCTCTTTTTCTCCGGGGAGCTGTTTTTT. It codes for CASSLFFSGELFF.